The rows below give T cell receptor beta chains drawn from one sample of a study of prognosis after radiotherapy for stage I lung cancer. Each CDR3 protein is one row after TCRdb ran MiXCR on the multiplex PCR reads. The profile shows some 60,000 distinct CDR3 sequences, more than 20% of them singletons. The sequencing used PBMCs, collected before or after stereotactic body radiation therapy (not recorded which). The receptors originated from a donor aged 50 or older with non-small cell lung cancer. Both conserved end residues are part of each CDR3. D genes are given only for firm matches. The size entry is marked missing in some rows and otherwise reads once, few, many or a size class.

clone size,D gene,J gene,V gene,CDR3 DNA,CDR3 protein
NA,TRBD2,TRBJ2-5,TRBV7-3,TGTGACAGCAGCCCCGGGGGGGTGGAGACCGAGTACTTC,CDSSPGGVETEYF
many,TRBD2,TRBJ2-5,TRBV6-1,TGTGCCAGCAGACTAGCGGGGGGCCTTCAAGAGACCCAGTACTTC,CASRLAGGLQETQYF
many,TRBD1,TRBJ2-3,TRBV3-1,TGTGCCAGCAGCCCGACTCCGGGGACAGGGGGCGCGAATACGCAGTATTTT,CASSPTPGTGGANTQYF
many,NA,TRBJ2-1,TRBV20-1,TGCAGTGCTAGAGTCGGGGAAACGGCTTTGAGGAATGAGCAGTTCTTC,CSARVGETALRNEQFF
many,NA,TRBJ1-1,TRBV11-2,TGTGCCAGCAGCTTAAGTCCAGCGGGGACTGAAGCTTTCTTT,CASSLSPAGTEAFF
many,TRBD1,TRBJ1-6,TRBV19,TGTGCCAGTAGTATCACAGGGGGTAATTCACCCCTCCACTTT,CASSITGGNSPLHF
NA,NA,TRBJ2-7,TRBV7-2,TGTGCCAGCAGCAAATTGGGGTGGGGCTACGAGCAGTACTTC,CASSKLGWGYEQYF
many,NA,TRBJ2-7,TRBV18,TGTGCCAGCTCACCGGTCAGGACTACCTCCTACGAGCAGTACTTC,CASSPVRTTSYEQYF
once,TRBD2,TRBJ2-7,TRBV6-2/TRBV6-3,TGTGCCAGCAGTCCGAGACTAGCGGTGGGTATCTACGAGCAGTACTTC,CASSPRLAVGIYEQYF
NA,TRBD2,TRBJ2-7,TRBV6-2/TRBV6-3,TGTGCCAGCAGTTACACCACTAGCGGGGCATACGAGCAGTACTTC,CASSYTTSGAYEQYF
many,NA,TRBJ2-3,TRBV30,TGTGCCTGGAGTGTTCTGCCAGATACGCAGTATTTT,CAWSVLPDTQYF
NA,NA,TRBJ1-6,TRBV6-2/TRBV6-3,TGTGCCAGCAGTGCGGACGGGGGACCATATAATTCACCCATCCACTTT,CASSADGGPYNSPIHF
many,NA,TRBJ2-5,TRBV3-1,TGTGCCAGCAGCCCCGGAGCAAAAGAGACCCAGTACTTC,CASSPGAKETQYF
many,NA,TRBJ1-2,TRBV30,TGTGCCTGGAGTGTACAGACCTACTCTAACTATGGCTACACCTTC,CAWSVQTYSNYGYTF
many,NA,TRBJ2-2,TRBV3-1,TGTGCCAGCGGCGCCGCCGGGGAGCTGTTTTTT,CASGAAGELFF
many,NA,TRBJ2-7,TRBV2,TGTGCCAGCAGTGTGAGCACTAGGGGCTACGAGCAGTACTTC,CASSVSTRGYEQYF
NA,TRBD1,TRBJ2-4,TRBV29-1,TGCAGCGTTGTTGAGTCCGGACAGGGTGCCAAAAACATTCAGTACTTC,CSVVESGQGAKNIQYF
many,NA,TRBJ2-1,TRBV7-3,TGTGCCAGCAGCTTGATGAGCTCCTACAATGAGCAGTTCTTC,CASSLMSSYNEQFF
many,NA,TRBJ1-2,TRBV5-6,TGTGCCAGCAGCTTGAGGGGCGCGGGGGCCCCGGGTGGCTACACCTTC,CASSLRGAGAPGGYTF
NA,NA,TRBJ2-7,TRBV5-6,TGTGCCAGCAGCCTTAAAGCCGTCTACGAGCAGTACTTC,CASSLKAVYEQYF